This passage covers 18 T cell receptor beta chains from one sample sequenced in a study of T cell repertoires in cytomegalovirus infection. TCRdb re-analysed the reads in MiXCR, keeping a single row per CDR3 protein. This repertoire shows around 230,000 distinct CDR3 sequences, approximately 7% found once; its top ten account for under 7%. The sequenced sample was PBMCs. These receptors were taken from a human donor in good health (CMV status not recorded). Some clones in this sample may be carry-over from other donors' samples.

Many counts were recorded for this clonotype. The rearrangement uses TRBV7-2 and TRBJ1-2; D unresolved. This CDR3 contains 13 residues. V was shortened by 5 bases and J by 8 bases, with 15 bases between the two germline ends. CDR1 and CDR2 from the germline V gene are SGHTA and FQGNSA. In nucleotides, the CDR3 is TGTGCCAGCAGCACGCCGCCGGGTCGGGGCTACACCTTC. Translation: CASSTPPGRGYTF. Combining the CDR3 with reference TRBV7-2 and TRBJ1-2 gives the whole variable domain GAGVSQSPSNKVTEKGKDVELRCDPISGHTALYWYRQSLGQGLEFLIYFQGNSAPDKSGLPSDRFSAERTGGSVSTLTIQRTQQEDSAVYLCASSTPPGRGYTFGSGTRLTVV.

This clonotype was picked up many times. The chain carries TRBV28 and TRBJ1-2, with D uncertain. V shed 2 bases and J shed 4 bases, with 8 bases lying between them. CDR3 length: 13 amino acids. Germline V gene data show CDR1 as MDHEN and CDR2 as SYDVKM. CDR3 coding DNA: TGTGCCAGCAGTTTACAGAGGGCCTATGGCTACACCTTC. Protein product: CASSLQRAYGYTF.

This clonotype was observed many times. V gene TRBV7-2 combines with J gene TRBJ2-2; TRBD2 agrees at 9 bases. Germline V gives CDR1 SGHTA, CDR2 FQGNSA. Unmatched junction bases numbered 4, after V lost 2 bases and J lost 0 bases. This CDR3 spans 17 amino acids. The CDR3 sequence: CASSLSSGGPNTGELFF. The DNA of the CDR3 is TGTGCCAGCAGCTTAAGCAGCGGGGGGCCGAACACCGGGGAGCTGTTTTTT.

This clonotype was observed at least ten times. The V gene is TRBV5-1, the J gene TRBJ2-7, with TRBD2 matching 12 bases. CDR1 SGHRS and CDR2 YFSETQ come from the germline V gene. The length of the CDR3 is 18 residues. V was clipped by 1 base and J by 2 bases; unmatched bases: 10. CDR3 DNA sequence: TGCGCCAGCAGCTTGACCCCTCCTAGCGGGGGGGTCACCTACGAGCAGTACTTC. Its translation is CASSLTPPSGGVTYEQYF.

This clonotype showed up many times. Written as DNA, the CDR3 is TGCAGTGCTAGAGATCTCGCAGGGGGGAGTCAGCCCCAGCATTTT. This translates into CSARDLAGGSQPQHF. This chain links TRBV20-1 with TRBJ1-5, with 7 nucleotides matching TRBD1. Per germline, CDR1 DFQATT and CDR2 SNEGSKA (reference sequence). Losses at the gene ends were 0 bases for V and 6 bases for J; bases not matched to a gene: 8. CDR3 length equals 15 residues.

At least ten counts were recorded for this clonotype. The V gene is TRBV7-9, the J gene TRBJ1-1; D uncertain. V dropped 4 bases and J dropped 2 bases, with 17 bases sitting between them. Per germline, CDR1 SEHNR and CDR2 FQNEAQ (reference sequence). This CDR3 is built from 16 residues. The DNA for the CDR3 is TGTGCCAGCAGCTCCAGACCGACCGGGTTTAACACTGAAGCTTTCTTT. It translates to CASSSRPTGFNTEAFF.

The rearrangement links TRBV12-3 or TRBV12-4 to TRBJ2-3, with D possibly called TRBD1 or TRBD2 (5 bases each). The CDR3 sequence is 15 residues long. V lost 3 bases and J lost 4, with 14 bases in between. The CDR3 bases are TGTGCCAGCAGTTTTCGGGGCGGTAGGCCAGATACGCAGTATTTT. Translated: CASSFRGGRPDTQYF.

This clonotype was seen many times. The V gene is TRBV4-1, the J gene TRBJ2-1; D tentatively fits TRBD1 or TRBD2 (5 bases each). CDR3 length: 16 residues. The germline gives CDR1 MGHRA, CDR2 YSYEKL. V was cut by 4 bases and J by 0 bases, with 13 bases left in between. In nucleotides, the CDR3 is TGCGCCAGCAGCCCTCGGGACCTCTCCTCCTACAATGAGCAGTTCTTC. It encodes CASSPRDLSSYNEQFF.

Many counts were recorded for this clonotype. CDR3 nucleotide sequence: TGTGCCAGCAGCCCCCAGACCGGGGCTGCATATAATTCACCCCTCCACTTT. This sequence encodes CASSPQTGAAYNSPLHF. The chain recombines TRBV7-9 with TRBJ1-6, with D perhaps matching TRBD1 (5 bases). The CDR3 is 17 amino acids. CDR1 SEHNR and CDR2 FQNEAQ come from the germline V gene (reference sequence). V lost 5 bases and J 4 bases, leaving 18 bases between the germline ends.

This clonotype was found many times. CDR3 protein: CASSLQVGNEQYF. CDR3 in DNA: TGCGCCAGCAGCTTACAGGTAGGAAACGAGCAGTACTTC. This chain links TRBV5-1 with TRBJ2-7; weak D call: TRBD1 (5 bases). The germline V gene has CDR1 SGHRS and CDR2 YFSETQ. Trimming removed 2 bases at V and 5 bases at J, with 11 bases between. This CDR3 has 13 amino acids.

This clonotype was observed at least ten times. This chain connects TRBV5-1 to TRBJ2-1; D not certain. The CDR3 loop spans 15 amino acids. Germline CDR1 is SGHRS and CDR2 is YFSETQ. Trimming left V 6 bases short and J 4 bases short, with 17 bases between. The CDR3 spells CASTIDGLGYNEQFF. CDR3 nucleotides: TGCGCCAGCACCATTGACGGGCTGGGGTACAATGAGCAGTTCTTC.

This clonotype was counted ten times or more. This sequence joins TRBV19 and TRBJ2-1; 11 bases align to TRBD2. Trimming cost V 5 bases and J 6 bases; bases outside gene matches: 9. The CDR3 is 16 residues long. CDR1 is LNHDA, CDR2 SQIVND, per germline (reference sequence). The CDR3 here is CASSGLAGGPVNEQFF. CDR3 bases: TGTGCCAGTAGTGGATTAGCGGGGGGGCCGGTCAATGAGCAGTTCTTC.

The sample holds many counts of this clonotype. This chain connects TRBV20-1 to TRBJ1-1, with D tentatively TRBD1 (6 bases). The CDR3 sequence is 12 residues long. Germline lookup yields CDR1 DFQATT and CDR2 SNEGSKA (reference sequence). The ends were cut back, 0 bases at V and 13 bases at J, with 15 bases in the middle. The CDR3, as DNA: TGCAGTGCTAGAGACCCACAGGGAAGGGATTTCTTT. Residues: CSARDPQGRDFF.

This clonotype was recorded at least ten times. The CDR3 loop is CASSLETVNQPQHF. The CDR3 DNA reads TGTGCCAGCAGCCTCGAGACAGTCAATCAGCCCCAGCATTTT. V is TRBV4-2 and J is TRBJ1-5; the D gene is possibly TRBD1 (5 bases). The CDR3 has 14 residues. V was clipped by 4 bases and J by 3 bases, with 10 bases between them. Germline V gene data show CDR1 as LGHNA and CDR2 as YNFKEQ.

Many counts were recorded for this clonotype. The chain uses TRBV7-2 and TRBJ2-1; TRBD2 matches 7 bases. V lost 4 bases, J lost 6 bases, and 6 bases stayed unmatched. This CDR3 has 14 amino acids. Germline assignment: CDR1 SGHTA and CDR2 FQGNSA. This CDR3 is CASSSLGEGNEQFF. The DNA of the CDR3 is TGTGCCAGCAGCTCCCTGGGGGAGGGCAATGAGCAGTTCTTC.

This clonotype was counted between two and nine times. The V call is TRBV5-8, the J call TRBJ1-1; 10 bases fit TRBD1. The length of the CDR3 is 14 residues. J lost 10 bases, V lost 4 bases, and 10 bases had no gene match. CDR1 is SGHTS, CDR2 YDEGEE, per germline. The chain's CDR3 is CASSGGQGVWGAFF. DNA for the CDR3: TGTGCCAGCAGCGGAGGACAGGGGGTCTGGGGAGCTTTCTTT. Complete variable domain (other parts from reference TRBV5-8 and TRBJ1-1): EAGVTQSPTHLIKTRGQQATLRCSPISGHTSVYWYQQALGLGLQFLLWYDEGEERNRGNFPPRFSGRQFPNYSSELNVNALELEDSALYLCASSGGQGVWGAFFGQGTRLTVV.

Comments on this clonotype: This clone may be a read error of a much larger clone one base away. V gene TRBV5-1 combines with J gene TRBJ1-1, with TRBD1 identical over 7 bases. There are 15 residues in the CDR3. After removal of 4 bases from V and 5 bases from J, the junction contained 11 bases not matched to a gene. The germline V gene encodes CDR1 SGHRS and CDR2 YFSETQ. CDR3 in amino acids: CASSGTVLGATEAFF. DNA of the CDR3: TGCGCCAGCAGCGGGACAGTGCTGGGGGCAACTGAAGCTTTCTTT.

In its sample, this clonotype was seen many times. The gene calls are TRBV19 and TRBJ1-1, with 11 bases fitting TRBD1. The CDR3 sequence is 15 residues long. J gave up 2 bases and V 5 bases, and 4 bases lay outside the gene matches. The germline CDR1 and CDR2 sequences are LNHDA and SQIVND (reference sequence). The CDR3 here is CASSYRTGGNTEAFF. The CDR3 DNA is TGTGCCAGTAGTTACCGGACAGGGGGCAACACTGAAGCTTTCTTT.